What follows are 18 T cell receptor beta chains derived from one specimen sequenced in a study of cytomegalovirus exposure and HLA in healthy donors. The PCR had 60 Vbeta and 13 Jbeta primers. Data came from immunoSEQ multiplex PCR; TCRdb stores just in-frame clones and leaves some out. The table has fewer than 100,000 clones, roughly 79% seen once. The specimen was PBMCs. Source of these receptors: a female donor in good health and CMV-seronegative.

This CDR3 reads CASSSAGGYSPLHF. The CDR3 nucleotides are TGCGCCAGCAGCTCGGCAGGGGGATATTCACCCCTCCACTTT. The V call is TRBV5-1, the J call TRBJ1-6, with 7 bases that match TRBD1. The CDR3 totals 14 residues. Germline V gives CDR1 SGHRS, CDR2 YFSETQ. V was pared by 3 bases and J by 8 bases, with 5 bases of the junction left unmatched.

The chain is built from TRBV28 and TRBJ1-2, with 7 bases fitting TRBD1. V dropped 7 bases and J dropped 7; count of bases not matched to a gene: 9. CDR3 length: 13 amino acids. Germline CDR1 MDHEN, CDR2 SYDVKM. CDR3 residues: CASTPTGTVGYTF. As DNA, the CDR3 is TGTGCCAGCACCCCGACAGGGACGGTTGGCTACACCTTC.

J is TRBJ1-3 and V is TRBV19, with a possible D match to TRBD1 (6 bases). CDR1 is LNHDA and CDR2 is SQIVND in the germline V gene (reference sequence). The V and J ends lost 6 bases and 0 bases respectively, with 15 bases between them. CDR3 length: 16 amino acids. CDR3 sequence reads: CASSPRGGVSGNTIYF. For the CDR3, the DNA is TGTGCCAGTAGCCCTCGAGGGGGGGTCTCTGGAAACACCATATATTTT.

Notes on this clone: An end of the junction differs from the germline gene, which may be a read error. The CDR3 sequence is CGSGGDRFYEQYF. Here the CDR3 DNA reads TGTGGCAGCGGGGGGGACAGGTTCTACGAGCAGTACTTC. The V and J genes are TRBV28 and TRBJ2-7; 10 nucleotides match TRBD2. Looked up from germline, CDR1 is MDHEN and CDR2 is SYDVKM. The CDR3 extends over 13 amino acids.

This clone was recorded once. V gene TRBV2 combines with J gene TRBJ2-3; possible D gene TRBD2, 5 bases. With 4 bases removed from V and 4 bases from J, the gap between germline ends came to 9 bases. This CDR3 has 13 residues. Per germline, CDR1 SNHLY and CDR2 FYNNEI. The CDR3 nucleotides are TGTGCCAGCAGTGTAGGGAGTGCAGATACGCAGTATTTT. This sequence encodes CASSVGSADTQYF. Combining the CDR3 with reference TRBV2 and TRBJ2-3 gives the whole variable domain EPEVTQTPSHQVTQMGQEVILRCVPISNHLYFYWYRQILGQKVEFLVSFYNNEISEKSEIFDDQFSVERPDGSNFTLKIRSTKLEDSAMYFCASSVGSADTQYFGPGTRLTVL.

This chain connects TRBV7-2 to TRBJ1-2; weak D call: TRBD1 (5 bases). From germline, CDR1 is SGHTA and CDR2 FQGNSA. Trimming took off 5 bases at V and 6 bases at J, with 19 bases between the two ends. The CDR3 runs to 15 residues. In DNA, the CDR3 is TGTGCCAGCAGCCCAGGCGGGGGGTTCCCTGATGGCTACACCTTC. It encodes CASSPGGGFPDGYTF.

This clone was recorded once. The V and J genes are TRBV6-6 and TRBJ2-7, with 9 bases fitting TRBD1. With V trimmed by 2 bases and J by 5 bases, 7 bases remained unmatched. CDR1 is MNHNY and CDR2 is SVGAGI in the germline V gene (reference sequence). The CDR3 contains 15 residues. CDR3 region: CASSYDATGGNEQYF. CDR3 DNA sequence: TGTGCCAGCAGTTACGACGCTACAGGGGGCAACGAGCAGTACTTC.

The chain carries TRBV7-9 and TRBJ2-7, with no clear D. The CDR3 has 18 residues. CDR1 is SEHNR and CDR2 is FQNEAQ in the germline V gene (reference sequence). V was trimmed by 1 base and J by 3 bases, leaving 22 bases between them. CDR3 sequence: CASSLGVGRLLRHYEQYF. The CDR3 bases are TGTGCCAGCAGCTTAGGAGTTGGTCGCCTGTTGAGGCACTACGAGCAGTACTTC.

This clone was picked up one time. V usage is TRBV28 and J usage is TRBJ2-1; 9 bases align to TRBD1. V lost 4 bases, J lost 7 bases, and 8 bases stayed unmatched. The germline V gene encodes CDR1 MDHEN and CDR2 SYDVKM. The CDR3 is made up of 15 amino acids. CDR3 nucleotide sequence: TGTGCCAGCAGTTACGCAGGACAGGGGAAGAATGAGCAGTTCTTC. It is translated as CASSYAGQGKNEQFF.

This clone showed up just once. The chain has TRBV7-6 and TRBJ2-1; 9 bases match TRBD1. CDR1 is SGHVS, CDR2 FNYEAQ, per germline. The CDR3 contains 14 residues. Trimming cost V 9 bases and J 10 bases; bases outside gene matches: 13. The DNA for the CDR3 is TGTGCCAGTGGTGCGGACAGGGGTCTTCTAGAGCAGTTCTTC. Residues: CASGADRGLLEQFF.

The chain joins TRBV28 to TRBJ2-7; 9 bases align to TRBD1. From germline, CDR1 is MDHEN and CDR2 SYDVKM. This CDR3 comprises 15 residues. V lost 6 bases to trimming and J lost 5 bases; unmatched junction nucleotides: 11. In nucleotides, the CDR3 is TGTGCCAGCAGGCCTACCGGGACAGGGATTCACGAGCAGTACTTC. The encoded protein is CASRPTGTGIHEQYF.

The chain joins TRBV5-6 to TRBJ2-7, with a possible D match to TRBD1 (6 bases). Germline lookup yields CDR1 SGHDT and CDR2 YYEEEE. Trimming shortened V by 0 bases and J by 3 bases, and 16 bases separated the two germline ends. This CDR3 region has 16 residues. The CDR3 spells CASSLDGTTFNYEQYF. In nucleotides, the CDR3 is TGTGCCAGCAGCTTGGATGGGACAACCTTCAACTACGAGCAGTACTTC.

The chain combines TRBV29-1 with TRBJ2-7; no firm D call. CDR1 SQVTM and CDR2 ANQGSEA come from the germline V gene. The CDR3 runs 12 residues. V was cut by 4 bases and J by 7 bases, with 14 bases left in between. In DNA, the CDR3 is TGCAGCGTTGTGCTGGGCCCCCAAGAGCAGTACTTC. It encodes CSVVLGPQEQYF.

The CDR3, as DNA: TGTGCCAGTAGTATCTCCCCTCCAGGGGGCAAAGGCTACACCTTC. This sequence encodes CASSISPPGGKGYTF. This chain uses TRBV19 with TRBJ1-2, with TRBD1 matching over 8 bases. V was clipped by 3 bases and J by 8 bases; unmatched bases: 11. Germline lookup yields CDR1 LNHDA and CDR2 SQIVND (reference sequence). The CDR3 runs 15 residues.

V and J are TRBV6-5 and TRBJ2-7; 7 nucleotides match TRBD1. After removal of 0 bases from V and 13 bases from J, the junction contained 3 bases not matched to a gene. CDR3 length: 11 amino acids. The germline V gene has CDR1 MNHEY and CDR2 SVGAGI. The CDR3, as DNA: TGTGCCAGCAGTTACTCTGGACAGGCCTACTTC. It specifies CASSYSGQAYF.

The J gene is TRBJ2-3, the V gene TRBV19; 8 bases align to TRBD2. Germline values: CDR1 LNHDA, CDR2 SQIVND (reference sequence). V dropped 1 base and J dropped 4; count of bases not matched to a gene: 7. The CDR3 loop spans 16 amino acids. The CDR3 region has the DNA TGTGCCAGTAGTATAGTTGAGGGACTAGGTCCAGATACGCAGTATTTT. It yields the protein CASSIVEGLGPDTQYF. Full variable domain (rest looked up from reference TRBV19 and TRBJ2-3): DGGITQSPKYLFRKEGQNVTLSCEQNLNHDAMYWYRQDPGQGLRLIYYSQIVNDFQKGDIAEGYSVSREKKESFPLTVTSAQKNPTAFYLCASSIVEGLGPDTQYFGPGTRLTVL.

The chain is built from TRBV6-5 and TRBJ1-5; 7 bases fit TRBD1. Germline V gene lookup returns CDR1 MNHEY and CDR2 SVGAGI. CDR3 length equals 13 residues. V lost 7 bases, J lost 7 bases, and 7 bases stayed unmatched. In DNA form, the CDR3 reads TGTGCCAGCAAAGAGGGGGCTGGGCAGCCCCAGCATTTT. Translation gives CASKEGAGQPQHF.

The rearrangement uses TRBV19 and TRBJ1-5; D not resolved. V was trimmed by 5 bases and J by 0 bases, leaving 8 bases between them. In germline, CDR1 is LNHDA, CDR2 SQIVND (reference sequence). The CDR3 is 14 residues long. CDR3 residues: CASSLAFSNQPQHF. Here the CDR3 DNA reads TGTGCCAGTAGTTTAGCCTTTAGCAATCAGCCCCAGCATTTT.